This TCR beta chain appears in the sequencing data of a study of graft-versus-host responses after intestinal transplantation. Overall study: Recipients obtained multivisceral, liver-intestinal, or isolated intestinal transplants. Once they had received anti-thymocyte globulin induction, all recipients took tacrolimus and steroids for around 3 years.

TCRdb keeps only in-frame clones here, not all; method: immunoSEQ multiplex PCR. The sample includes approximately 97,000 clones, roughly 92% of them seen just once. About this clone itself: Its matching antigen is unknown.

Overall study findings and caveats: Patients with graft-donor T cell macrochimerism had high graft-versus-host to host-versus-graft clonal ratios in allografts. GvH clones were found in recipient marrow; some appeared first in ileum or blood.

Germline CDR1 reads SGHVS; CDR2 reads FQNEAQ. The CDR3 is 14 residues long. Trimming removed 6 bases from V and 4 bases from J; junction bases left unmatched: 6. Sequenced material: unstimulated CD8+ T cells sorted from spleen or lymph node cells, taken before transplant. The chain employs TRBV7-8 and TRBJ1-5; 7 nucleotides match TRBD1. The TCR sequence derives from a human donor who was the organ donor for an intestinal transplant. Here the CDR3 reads CASSPGTANQPQHF. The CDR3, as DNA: TGTGCCAGCAGTCCCGGGACAGCTAATCAGCCCCAGCATTTT.